This T cell receptor (beta chain) was recorded in a study of blood T cell repertoires in COVID-19 (dated by TCRdb to the early 2020s). At the level of the whole study: Samples from collaborators originated in the United States, Italy and Spain and spanned both the acute and convalescent phases of COVID-19. The prospective study material was composed of cDNA or gDNA derived from T cells, B-cell-depleted T cells, or PBMCs. Deeply sampled blood TCRbeta repertoires from subjects exposed to, actively infected with, or recovered from COVID-19 were included in the dataset. A freely available public database, intended as a resource for researchers studying the immune response to SARS-CoV-2, is where the repertoires were released. Samples came from the ongoing ImmuneRACE study (first 160 participants) plus 1,254 subjects from 6 global collaborators. A de-identified subject ID, COVID-19 status, age in years and sex were almost always included in the sample metadata. Where HLA class I and class II types were available, the types were taken from metadata supplied by the sample provider, not from assay-based typing.

The immunoSEQ Assay, a bias-controlled multiplex PCR, was used to amplify TCRbeta CDR3 regions from genomic DNA. In the source study's methods: The number of nucleated cells in each sample was estimated by amplification of reference gene primers within the assay. To quantify the absolute abundance of each unique TCRbeta CDR3 rearrangement, sequence reads were collapsed and filtered. For each sample, productive Simpson clonality was calculated by taking the square root of Simpson's diversity index across productive rearrangements. TCRdb mirrors the immuneACCESS table, restricted to in-frame sequences. Some clones are absent from its copies; in checked studies, under half trace to an unresolved V gene, and the reason for the others is unknown. V and J calls and clone size are copied from that table; D and trimming were computed from the DNA. Here the sample has 110,000 or so clones; 70% to 80% occur a single time. Around 6.6% of the sample comes from the top ten.

On the study overall, not on this receptor specifically: The amount of clinical and demographic metadata varied by source and participant and was provided uncurated.

Deletion took 0 bases off V and 2 bases off J, with a span of 11 bases between the germline ends. Reading the germline V gene (reference sequence) gives CDR1 SEHNR and CDR2 FQNEAQ. The CDR3 spans 15 residues, from the cysteine through the phenylalanine. Of all the DNA, just the CDR3 is kept, 45 bases in frame from base 1. With regard to this clone: The antigen it binds to is not known. No much larger clone is present one base from it, and per-base qualities are unavailable.

Each collaborating institution followed its own protocols to collect whole blood in K2EDTA tubes. For TCRbeta analysis, collaborators shipped samples as frozen whole blood, isolated PBMCs, or DNA extracted from either of those sample types. This TCR was recovered from a man in his 70s with acute or convalescent COVID-19. The sequenced sample consisted of peripheral blood. The chain is assembled from TRBV7-9 and TRBJ2-7, and possibly TRBD1, on 5 matching bases. DNA sequence: TGTGCCAGCAGCTTAGCTCAGGGTGAAACCTACGAGCAGTACTTC. This is translated as CASSLAQGETYEQYF.